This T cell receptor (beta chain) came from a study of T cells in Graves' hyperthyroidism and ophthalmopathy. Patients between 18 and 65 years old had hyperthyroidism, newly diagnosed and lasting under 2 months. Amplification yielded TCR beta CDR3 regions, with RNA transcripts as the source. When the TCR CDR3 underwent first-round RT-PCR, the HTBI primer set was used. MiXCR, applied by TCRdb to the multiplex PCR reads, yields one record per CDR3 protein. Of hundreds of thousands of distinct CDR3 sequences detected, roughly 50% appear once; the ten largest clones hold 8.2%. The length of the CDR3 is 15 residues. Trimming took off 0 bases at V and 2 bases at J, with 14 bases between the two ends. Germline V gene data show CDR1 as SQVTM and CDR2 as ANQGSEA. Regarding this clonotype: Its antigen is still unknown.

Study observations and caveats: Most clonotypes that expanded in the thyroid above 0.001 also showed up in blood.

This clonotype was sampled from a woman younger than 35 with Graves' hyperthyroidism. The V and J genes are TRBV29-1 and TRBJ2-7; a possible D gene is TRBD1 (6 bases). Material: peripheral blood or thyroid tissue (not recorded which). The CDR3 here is CSVEDSETGTYEQYF. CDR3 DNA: TGCAGCGTTGAAGATTCCGAGACAGGTACCTACGAGCAGTACTTC.